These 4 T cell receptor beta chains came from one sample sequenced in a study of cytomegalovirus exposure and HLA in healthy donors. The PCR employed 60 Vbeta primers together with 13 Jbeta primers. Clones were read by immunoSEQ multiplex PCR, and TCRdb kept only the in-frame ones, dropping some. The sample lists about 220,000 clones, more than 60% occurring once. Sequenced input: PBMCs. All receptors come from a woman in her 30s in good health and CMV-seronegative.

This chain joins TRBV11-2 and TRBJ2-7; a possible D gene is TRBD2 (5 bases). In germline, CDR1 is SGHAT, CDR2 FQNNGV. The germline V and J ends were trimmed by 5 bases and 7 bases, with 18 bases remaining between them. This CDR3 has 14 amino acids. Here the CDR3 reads CASSPQEDPEEQYF. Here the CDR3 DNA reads TGTGCCAGCAGCCCTCAGGAGGACCCTGAGGAGCAGTACTTC.

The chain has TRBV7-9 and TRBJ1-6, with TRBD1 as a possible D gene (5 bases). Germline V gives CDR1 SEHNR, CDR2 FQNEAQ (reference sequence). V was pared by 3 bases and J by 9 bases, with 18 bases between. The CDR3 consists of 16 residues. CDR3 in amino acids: CASSLEGRSWGSPLHF. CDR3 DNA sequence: TGTGCCAGCAGCTTGGAGGGACGGAGCTGGGGTTCACCCCTCCACTTT.

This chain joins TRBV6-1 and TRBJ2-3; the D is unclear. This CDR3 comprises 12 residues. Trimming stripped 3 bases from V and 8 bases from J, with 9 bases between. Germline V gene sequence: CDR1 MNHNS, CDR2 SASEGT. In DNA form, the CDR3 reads TGTGCCAGCAGTGACCGCTTGCGTACGCAGTATTTT. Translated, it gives CASSDRLRTQYF.

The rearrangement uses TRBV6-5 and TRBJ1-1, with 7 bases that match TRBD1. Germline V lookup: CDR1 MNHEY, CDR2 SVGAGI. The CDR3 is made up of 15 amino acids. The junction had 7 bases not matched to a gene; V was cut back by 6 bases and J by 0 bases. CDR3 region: CASSSGGIMNTEAFF. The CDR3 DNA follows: TGTGCCAGCAGCTCAGGGGGAATCATGAACACTGAAGCTTTCTTT.